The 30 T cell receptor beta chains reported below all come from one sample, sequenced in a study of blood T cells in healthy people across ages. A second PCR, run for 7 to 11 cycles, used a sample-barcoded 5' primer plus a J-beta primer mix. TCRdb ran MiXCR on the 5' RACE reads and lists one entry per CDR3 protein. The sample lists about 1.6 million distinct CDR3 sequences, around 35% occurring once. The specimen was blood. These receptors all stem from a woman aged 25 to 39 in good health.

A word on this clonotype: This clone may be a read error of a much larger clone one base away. CDR3 DNA: TGTGCCAGCGGCCTACCAGGACCCACCTCCACAGATACGCAGTATTTT. Translated: CASGLPGPTSTDTQYF. The rearrangement uses TRBV7-2 and TRBJ2-3; no clear D gene. The length of the CDR3 is 16 residues. The V gene's germline CDR1 is SGHTA and CDR2 FQGNSA. Trimming took 8 bases from V and 2 from J, leaving 20 bases between them.

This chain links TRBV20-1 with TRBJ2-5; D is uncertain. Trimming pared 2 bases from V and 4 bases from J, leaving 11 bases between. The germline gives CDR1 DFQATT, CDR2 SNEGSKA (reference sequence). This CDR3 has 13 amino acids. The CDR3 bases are TGCAGTGCTAGACCCGGTTCCGTAGAGACCCAGTACTTC. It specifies CSARPGSVETQYF.

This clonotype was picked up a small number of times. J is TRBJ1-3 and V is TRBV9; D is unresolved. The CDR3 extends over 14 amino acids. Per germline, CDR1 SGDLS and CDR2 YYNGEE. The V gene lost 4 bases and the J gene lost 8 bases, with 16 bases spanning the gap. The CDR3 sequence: CASSPRSQWDTIYF. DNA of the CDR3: TGTGCCAGCAGCCCCCGCTCTCAATGGGACACCATATATTTT.

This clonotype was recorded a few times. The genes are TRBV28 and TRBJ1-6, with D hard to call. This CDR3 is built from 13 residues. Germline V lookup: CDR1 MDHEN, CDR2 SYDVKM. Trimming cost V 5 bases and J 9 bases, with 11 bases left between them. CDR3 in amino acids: CASSPGPGSPLHF. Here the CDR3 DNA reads TGTGCCAGCAGTCCTGGGCCGGGTTCACCCCTCCACTTT.

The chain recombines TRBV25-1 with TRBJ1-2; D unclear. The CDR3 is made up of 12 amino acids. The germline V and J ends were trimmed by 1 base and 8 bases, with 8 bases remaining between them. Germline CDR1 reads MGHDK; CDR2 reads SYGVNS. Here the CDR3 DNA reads TGTGCCAGCAGTGAATGGGAAGAAGGCTACACCTTC. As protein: CASSEWEEGYTF.

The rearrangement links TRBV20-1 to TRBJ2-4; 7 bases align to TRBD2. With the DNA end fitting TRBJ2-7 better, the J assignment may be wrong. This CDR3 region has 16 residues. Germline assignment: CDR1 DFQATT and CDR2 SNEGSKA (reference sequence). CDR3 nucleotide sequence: TGCAGTGCTAGACACGGGGGAGGGGAGCGCTCCTACGAGCAGTACTTC. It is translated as CSARHGGGERSYEQYF.

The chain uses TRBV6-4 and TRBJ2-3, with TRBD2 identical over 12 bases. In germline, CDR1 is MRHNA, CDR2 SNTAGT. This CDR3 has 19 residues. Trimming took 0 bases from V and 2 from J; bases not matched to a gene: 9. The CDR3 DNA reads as TGTGCCAGCAGTGACTCGACCACTAGCGGGGGGCCCCACACAGATACGCAGTATTTT. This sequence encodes CASSDSTTSGGPHTDTQYF.

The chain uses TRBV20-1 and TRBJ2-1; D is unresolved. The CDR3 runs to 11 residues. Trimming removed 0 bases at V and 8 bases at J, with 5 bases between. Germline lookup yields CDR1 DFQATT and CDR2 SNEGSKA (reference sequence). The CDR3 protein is CSARDLYEQFF. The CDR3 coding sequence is TGCAGTGCTAGAGATCTGTATGAGCAGTTCTTC.

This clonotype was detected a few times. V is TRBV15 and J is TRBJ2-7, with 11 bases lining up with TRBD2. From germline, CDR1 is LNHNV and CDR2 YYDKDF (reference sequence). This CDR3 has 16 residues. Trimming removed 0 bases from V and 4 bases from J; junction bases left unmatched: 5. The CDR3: CATSRDPLAGGYEQYF. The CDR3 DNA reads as TGTGCCACCAGCAGAGATCCATTAGCGGGAGGGTACGAGCAGTACTTC.

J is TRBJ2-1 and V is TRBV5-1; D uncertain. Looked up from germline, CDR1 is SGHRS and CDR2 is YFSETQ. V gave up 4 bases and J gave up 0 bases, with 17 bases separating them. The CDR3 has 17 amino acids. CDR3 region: CASSEGLGKTSYNEQFF. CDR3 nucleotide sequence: TGCGCCAGCAGCGAAGGATTAGGGAAAACCTCCTACAATGAGCAGTTCTTC.

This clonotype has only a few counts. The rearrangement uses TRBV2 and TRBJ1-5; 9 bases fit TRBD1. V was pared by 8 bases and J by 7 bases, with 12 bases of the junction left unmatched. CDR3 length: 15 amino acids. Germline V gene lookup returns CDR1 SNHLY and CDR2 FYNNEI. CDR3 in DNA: TGTGCCAGCTCCCCCCACGGGACAGGGAACCAGCCCCAGCATTTT. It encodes CASSPHGTGNQPQHF.

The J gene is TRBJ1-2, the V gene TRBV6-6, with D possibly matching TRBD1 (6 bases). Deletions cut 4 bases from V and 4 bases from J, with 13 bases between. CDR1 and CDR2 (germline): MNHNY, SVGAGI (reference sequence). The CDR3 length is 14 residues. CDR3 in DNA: TGTGCCAGCAGTTCCCAAGGGGGGGCCTATGGCTACACCTTC. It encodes CASSSQGGAYGYTF.

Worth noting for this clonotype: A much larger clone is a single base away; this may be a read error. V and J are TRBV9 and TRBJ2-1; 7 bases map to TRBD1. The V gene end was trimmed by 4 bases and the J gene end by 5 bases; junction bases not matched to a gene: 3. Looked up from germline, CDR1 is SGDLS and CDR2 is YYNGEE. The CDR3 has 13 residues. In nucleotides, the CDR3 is TGTGCCAGCAGCCAGACAGGGAACAATGAGCAGTTCTTC. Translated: CASSQTGNNEQFF.

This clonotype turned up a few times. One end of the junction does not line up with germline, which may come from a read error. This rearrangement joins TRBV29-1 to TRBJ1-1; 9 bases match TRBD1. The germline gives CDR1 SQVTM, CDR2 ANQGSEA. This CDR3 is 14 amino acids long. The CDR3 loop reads CSVRPGTGNTKAFF. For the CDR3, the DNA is TGCAGCGTGCGGCCCGGGACAGGGAACACTAAAGCTTTCTTT.

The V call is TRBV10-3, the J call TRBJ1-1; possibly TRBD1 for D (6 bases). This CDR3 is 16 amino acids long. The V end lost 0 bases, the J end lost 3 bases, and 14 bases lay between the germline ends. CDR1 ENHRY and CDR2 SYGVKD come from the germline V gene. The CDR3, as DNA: TGTGCCATCAGTGAGTCAGGGGGAGGAAGGTACACTGAAGCTTTCTTT. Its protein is CAISESGGGRYTEAFF.

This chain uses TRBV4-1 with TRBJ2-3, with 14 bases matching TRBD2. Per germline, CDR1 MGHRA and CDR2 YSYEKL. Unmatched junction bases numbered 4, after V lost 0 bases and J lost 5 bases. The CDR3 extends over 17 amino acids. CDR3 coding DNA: TGCGCCAGCAGCCAAGAACCCGGACTAGCGGGGGGAGATACGCAGTATTTT. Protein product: CASSQEPGLAGGDTQYF.

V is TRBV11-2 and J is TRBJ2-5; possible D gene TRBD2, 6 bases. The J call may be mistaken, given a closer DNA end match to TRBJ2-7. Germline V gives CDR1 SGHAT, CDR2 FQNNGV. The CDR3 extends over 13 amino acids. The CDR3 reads CASSSAEGGEQYF. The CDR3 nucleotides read TGTGCCAGCAGCTCCGCGGAGGGCGGCGAGCAGTACTTC.

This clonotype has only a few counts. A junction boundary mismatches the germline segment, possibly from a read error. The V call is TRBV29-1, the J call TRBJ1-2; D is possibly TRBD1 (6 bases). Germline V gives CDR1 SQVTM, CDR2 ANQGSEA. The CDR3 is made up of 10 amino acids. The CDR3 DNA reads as TGTTTAGACAGGAACTATGGCTACACCTTC. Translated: CLDRNYGYTF.

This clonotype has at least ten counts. The CDR3 is CSVAEAAYEQYF. Written as DNA, the CDR3 is TGCAGCGTCGCCGAGGCCGCCTACGAGCAGTACTTC. V usage is TRBV29-1 and J usage is TRBJ2-7; D ambiguous. The V end lost 6 bases, the J end lost 2 bases, and 11 bases lay between the germline ends. The germline V gene encodes CDR1 SQVTM and CDR2 ANQGSEA. This CDR3 region has 12 residues.

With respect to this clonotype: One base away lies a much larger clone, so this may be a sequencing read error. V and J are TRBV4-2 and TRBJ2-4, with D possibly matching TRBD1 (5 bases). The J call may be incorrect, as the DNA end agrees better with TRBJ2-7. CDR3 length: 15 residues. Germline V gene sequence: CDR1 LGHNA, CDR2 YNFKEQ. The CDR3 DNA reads TGTGCCAGCAGCCAAGATAGGGGAAGCCGGTACGAGCAGTACTTC. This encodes CASSQDRGSRYEQYF.

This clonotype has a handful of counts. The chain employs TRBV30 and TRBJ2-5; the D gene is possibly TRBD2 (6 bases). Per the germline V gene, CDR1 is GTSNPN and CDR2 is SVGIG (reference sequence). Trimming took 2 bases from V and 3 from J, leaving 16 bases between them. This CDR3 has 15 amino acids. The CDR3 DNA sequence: TGTGCCTGGAGTCCCCTTGGAGGGTGGGAAGAGACCCAGTACTTC. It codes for CAWSPLGGWEETQYF.

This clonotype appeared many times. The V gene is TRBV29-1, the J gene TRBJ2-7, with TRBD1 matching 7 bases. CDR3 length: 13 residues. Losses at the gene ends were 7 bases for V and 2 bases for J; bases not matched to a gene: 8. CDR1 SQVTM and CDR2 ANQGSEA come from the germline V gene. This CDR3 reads CSGRTGNTYEQYF. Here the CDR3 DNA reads TGCAGCGGGAGGACAGGAAATACCTACGAGCAGTACTTC.

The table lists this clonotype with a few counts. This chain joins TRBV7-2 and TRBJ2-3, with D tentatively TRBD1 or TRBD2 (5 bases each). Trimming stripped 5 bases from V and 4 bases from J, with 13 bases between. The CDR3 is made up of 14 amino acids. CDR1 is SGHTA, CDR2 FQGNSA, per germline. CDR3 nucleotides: TGTGCCAGCAGCAGAACTAGGGGCCCAGATACGCAGTATTTT. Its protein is CASSRTRGPDTQYF.

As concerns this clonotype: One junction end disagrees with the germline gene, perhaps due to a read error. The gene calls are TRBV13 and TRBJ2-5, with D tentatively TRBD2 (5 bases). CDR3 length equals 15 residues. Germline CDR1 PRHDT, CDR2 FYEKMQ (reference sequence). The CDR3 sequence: CTSSLTPSRGETQYF. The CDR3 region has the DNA TGTACCAGCAGCTTAACCCCGTCCCGGGGAGAGACCCAGTACTTC.

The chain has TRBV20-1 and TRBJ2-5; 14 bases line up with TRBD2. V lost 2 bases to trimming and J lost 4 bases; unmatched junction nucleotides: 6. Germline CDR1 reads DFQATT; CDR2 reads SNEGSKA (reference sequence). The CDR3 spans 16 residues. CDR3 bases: TGCAGTGCTAGAATGGGACTAGCGGGAGCATCAGAGACCCAGTACTTC. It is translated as CSARMGLAGASETQYF.

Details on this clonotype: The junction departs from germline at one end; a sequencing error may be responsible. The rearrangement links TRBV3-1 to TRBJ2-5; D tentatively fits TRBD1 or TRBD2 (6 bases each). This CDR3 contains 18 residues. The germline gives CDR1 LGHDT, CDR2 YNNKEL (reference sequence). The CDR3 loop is CTSSQRVGQTLIQETQYF. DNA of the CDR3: TGTACCAGCAGCCAGCGGGTTGGACAGACCCTGATCCAAGAGACCCAGTACTTC.

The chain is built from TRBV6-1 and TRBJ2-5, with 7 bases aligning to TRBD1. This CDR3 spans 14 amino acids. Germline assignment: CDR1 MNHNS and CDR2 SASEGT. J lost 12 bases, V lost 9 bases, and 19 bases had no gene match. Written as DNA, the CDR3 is TGTGCCAGTTCCGCAGCGCGCCTTGCCGGGACAGAGTACTTC. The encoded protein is CASSAARLAGTEYF.

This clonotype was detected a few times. The CDR3 spells CSATGASRSYNEQFF. DNA for the CDR3: TGCAGTGCAACAGGCGCATCTCGCTCCTACAATGAGCAGTTCTTC. The chain combines TRBV20-1 with TRBJ2-1; possible D gene TRBD1, 5 bases. This CDR3 region has 15 residues. Germline V gene sequence: CDR1 DFQATT, CDR2 SNEGSKA (reference sequence). Trimming removed 6 bases at V and 0 bases at J, with 15 bases between.

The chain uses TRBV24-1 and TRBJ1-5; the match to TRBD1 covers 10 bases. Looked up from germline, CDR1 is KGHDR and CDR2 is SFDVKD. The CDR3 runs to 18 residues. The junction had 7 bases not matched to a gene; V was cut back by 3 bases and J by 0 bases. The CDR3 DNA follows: TGTGCCACCAGTGATCCCGGGACAGGGGAATATAGCAATCAGCCCCAGCATTTT. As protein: CATSDPGTGEYSNQPQHF.

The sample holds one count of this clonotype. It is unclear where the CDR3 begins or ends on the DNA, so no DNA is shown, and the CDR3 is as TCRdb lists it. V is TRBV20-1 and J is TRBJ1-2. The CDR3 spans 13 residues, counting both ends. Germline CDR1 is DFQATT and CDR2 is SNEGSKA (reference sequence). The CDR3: CSLRLRANYGCTF.